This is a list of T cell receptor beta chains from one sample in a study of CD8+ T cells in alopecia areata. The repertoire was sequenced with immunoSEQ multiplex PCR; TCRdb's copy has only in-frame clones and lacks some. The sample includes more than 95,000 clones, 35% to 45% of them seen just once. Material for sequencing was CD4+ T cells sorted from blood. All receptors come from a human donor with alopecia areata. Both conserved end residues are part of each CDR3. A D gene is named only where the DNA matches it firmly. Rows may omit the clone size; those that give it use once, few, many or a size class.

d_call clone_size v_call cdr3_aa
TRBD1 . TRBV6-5 CASSYSYDRGMEYF
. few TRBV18 CASSPVRDEKLFF
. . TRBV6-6 CASSYRGYGELFF
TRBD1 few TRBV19 CASSMTSGTEYF
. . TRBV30 CAAGRPNTEAFF
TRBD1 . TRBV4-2 CASSQELQGFDNSPLHF
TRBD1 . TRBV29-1 CSVETDRVGETQYF
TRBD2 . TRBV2 CASSEISSGSSNF
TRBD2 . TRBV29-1 CSVEGVAGGPSTDTQYF
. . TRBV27 CASSPYPDGKQETQYF
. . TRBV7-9 CASSLTGTDQETQYF